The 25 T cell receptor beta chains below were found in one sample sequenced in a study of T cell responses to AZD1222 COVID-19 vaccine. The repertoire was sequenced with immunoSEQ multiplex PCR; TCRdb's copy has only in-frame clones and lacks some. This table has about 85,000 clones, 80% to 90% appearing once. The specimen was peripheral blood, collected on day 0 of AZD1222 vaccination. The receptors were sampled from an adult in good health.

The CDR3: CASRAQEGTEAFF. The CDR3 bases are TGTGCCAGCAGGGCCCAAGAGGGGACTGAAGCTTTCTTT. The chain combines TRBV7-8 with TRBJ1-1, with TRBD1 as a possible D gene (5 bases). Germline V gene data show CDR1 as SGHVS and CDR2 as FQNEAQ. V was shortened by 6 bases and J by 5 bases, with 13 bases between the two germline ends. This CDR3 is built from 13 residues. The whole variable domain, remainder taken from reference TRBV7-8 and TRBJ1-1, is GAGVSQSPRYKVAKRGQDVALRCDPISGHVSLFWYQQALGQGPEFLTYFQNEAQLDKSGLPSDRFFAERPEGSVSTLKIQRTQQEDSAVYLCASRAQEGTEAFFGQGTRLTVV.

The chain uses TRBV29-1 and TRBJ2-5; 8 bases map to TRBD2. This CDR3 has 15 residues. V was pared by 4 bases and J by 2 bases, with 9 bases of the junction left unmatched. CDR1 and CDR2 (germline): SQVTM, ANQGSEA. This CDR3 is CSVGPTGGLQETQYF. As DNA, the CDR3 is TGCAGCGTTGGCCCCACGGGAGGGTTACAAGAGACCCAGTACTTC.

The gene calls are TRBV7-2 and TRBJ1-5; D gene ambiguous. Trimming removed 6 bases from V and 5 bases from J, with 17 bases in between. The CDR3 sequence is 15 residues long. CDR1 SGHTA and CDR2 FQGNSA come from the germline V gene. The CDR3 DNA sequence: TGTGCCAGCAGTTCCTTAGCGGGAGGCCATCAGCCCCAGCATTTT. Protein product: CASSSLAGGHQPQHF.

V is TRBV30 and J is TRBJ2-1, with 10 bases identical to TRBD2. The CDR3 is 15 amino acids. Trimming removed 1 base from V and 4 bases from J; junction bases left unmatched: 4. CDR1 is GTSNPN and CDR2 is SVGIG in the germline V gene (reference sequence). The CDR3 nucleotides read TGTGCCTGGAGTGGGACTAGCGGTCCTTACAATGAGCAGTTCTTC. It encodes CAWSGTSGPYNEQFF.

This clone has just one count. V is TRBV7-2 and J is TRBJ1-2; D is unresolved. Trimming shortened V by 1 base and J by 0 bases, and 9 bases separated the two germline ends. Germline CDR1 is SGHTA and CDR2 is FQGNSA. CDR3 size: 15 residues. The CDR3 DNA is TGTGCCAGCAGCTTAGACCGCACAGCTAACTATGGCTACACCTTC. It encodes CASSLDRTANYGYTF.

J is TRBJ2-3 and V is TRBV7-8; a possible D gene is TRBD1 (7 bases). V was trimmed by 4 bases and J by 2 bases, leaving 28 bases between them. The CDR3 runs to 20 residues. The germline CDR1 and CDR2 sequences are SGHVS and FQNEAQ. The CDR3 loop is CASSSDRRGQRTVNTDTQYF. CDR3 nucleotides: TGTGCCAGCAGCTCCGATCGGAGGGGACAGCGGACCGTAAACACAGATACGCAGTATTTT. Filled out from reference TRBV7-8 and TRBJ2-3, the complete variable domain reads GAGVSQSPRYKVAKRGQDVALRCDPISGHVSLFWYQQALGQGPEFLTYFQNEAQLDKSGLPSDRFFAERPEGSVSTLKIQRTQQEDSAVYLCASSSDRRGQRTVNTDTQYFGPGTRLTVL.

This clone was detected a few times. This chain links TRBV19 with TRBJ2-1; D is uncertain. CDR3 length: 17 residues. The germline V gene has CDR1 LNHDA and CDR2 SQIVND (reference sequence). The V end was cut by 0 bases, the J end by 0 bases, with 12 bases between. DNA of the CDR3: TGTGCCAGTAGTATAGAGCTTGCGAGCGTCTCCTACAATGAGCAGTTCTTC. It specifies CASSIELASVSYNEQFF.

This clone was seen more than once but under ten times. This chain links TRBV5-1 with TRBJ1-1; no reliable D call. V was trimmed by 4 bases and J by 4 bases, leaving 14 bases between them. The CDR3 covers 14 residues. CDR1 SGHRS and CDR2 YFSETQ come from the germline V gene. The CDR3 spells CASSPVVGRTEAFF. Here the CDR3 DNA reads TGCGCCAGCAGCCCCGTGGTTGGGCGCACTGAAGCTTTCTTT.

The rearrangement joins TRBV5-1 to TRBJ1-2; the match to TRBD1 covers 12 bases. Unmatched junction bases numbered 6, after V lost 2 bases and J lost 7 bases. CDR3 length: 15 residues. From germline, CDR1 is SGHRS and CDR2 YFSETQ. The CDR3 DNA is TGCGCCAGCAGCTTCCCGGGACAGGGGGCCGGTGGCTACACCTTC. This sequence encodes CASSFPGQGAGGYTF.

Here the CDR3 reads CASSPQGLGNQPQHF. CDR3 sequence (DNA): TGTGCCAGCAGCCCACAGGGGCTGGGCAATCAGCCCCAGCATTTT. The V gene is TRBV28, the J gene TRBJ1-5, with 7 bases fitting TRBD1. V lost 6 bases to trimming and J lost 2 bases; unmatched junction nucleotides: 7. Looked up from germline, CDR1 is MDHEN and CDR2 is SYDVKM. There are 15 residues in the CDR3.

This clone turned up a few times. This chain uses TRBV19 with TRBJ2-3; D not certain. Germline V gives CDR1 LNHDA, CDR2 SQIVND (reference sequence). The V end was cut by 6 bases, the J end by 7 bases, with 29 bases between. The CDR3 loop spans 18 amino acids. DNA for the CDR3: TGTGCCAGTAGCCCTAATAACTACTACCAAGCAACGGTAAATACGCAGTATTTT. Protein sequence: CASSPNNYYQATVNTQYF.

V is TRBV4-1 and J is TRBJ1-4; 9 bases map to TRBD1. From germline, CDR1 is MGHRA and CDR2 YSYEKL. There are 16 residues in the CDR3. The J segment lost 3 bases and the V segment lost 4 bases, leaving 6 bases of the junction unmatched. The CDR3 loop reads CASSREQGASNEKLFF. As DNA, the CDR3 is TGCGCCAGCAGCCGGGAACAGGGGGCGTCTAATGAAAAACTGTTTTTT.

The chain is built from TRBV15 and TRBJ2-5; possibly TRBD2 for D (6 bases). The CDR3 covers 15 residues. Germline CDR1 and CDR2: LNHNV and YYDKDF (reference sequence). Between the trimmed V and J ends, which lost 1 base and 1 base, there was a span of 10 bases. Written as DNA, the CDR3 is TGTGCCACCAGCAGAGGTGGGACTTCCCAAGAGACCCAGTACTTC. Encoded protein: CATSRGGTSQETQYF.

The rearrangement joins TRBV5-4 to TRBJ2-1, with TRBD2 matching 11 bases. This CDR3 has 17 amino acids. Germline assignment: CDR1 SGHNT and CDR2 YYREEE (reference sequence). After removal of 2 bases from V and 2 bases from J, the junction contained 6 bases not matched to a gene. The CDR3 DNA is TGTGCCAGCAGCTTCGATTTAGCGGGAGGGCCCTACAATGAGCAGTTCTTC. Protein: CASSFDLAGGPYNEQFF.

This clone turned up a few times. The CDR3 bases are TGCGCCAGCAGCCAAGTTGGACAGGGTTCGGATTCACCCCTCCACTTT. Translated: CASSQVGQGSDSPLHF. This rearrangement joins TRBV4-1 to TRBJ1-6; 8 bases match TRBD1. Germline V gene data show CDR1 as MGHRA and CDR2 as YSYEKL. The junction had 7 bases not matched to a gene; V was cut back by 1 base and J by 8 bases. The CDR3 contains 16 residues.

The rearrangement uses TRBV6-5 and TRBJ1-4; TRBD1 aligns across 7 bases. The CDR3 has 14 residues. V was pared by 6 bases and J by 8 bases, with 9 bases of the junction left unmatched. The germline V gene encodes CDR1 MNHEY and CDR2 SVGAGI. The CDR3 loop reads CASSYSDRVEKLFF. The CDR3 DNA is TGTGCCAGCAGCTATTCCGACAGGGTGGAAAAACTGTTTTTT.

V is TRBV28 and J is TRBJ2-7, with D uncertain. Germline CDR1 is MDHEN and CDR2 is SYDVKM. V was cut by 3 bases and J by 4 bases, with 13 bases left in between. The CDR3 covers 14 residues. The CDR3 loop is CASSFPDGWYEQYF. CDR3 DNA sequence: TGTGCCAGCAGTTTTCCCGACGGTTGGTACGAGCAGTACTTC.

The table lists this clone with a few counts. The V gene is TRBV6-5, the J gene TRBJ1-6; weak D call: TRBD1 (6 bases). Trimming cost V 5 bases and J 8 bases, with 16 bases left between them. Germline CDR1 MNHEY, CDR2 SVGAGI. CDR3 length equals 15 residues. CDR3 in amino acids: CASSPPRGGDSPLHF. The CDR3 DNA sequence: TGTGCCAGCAGTCCTCCCAGGGGCGGTGATTCACCCCTCCACTTT.

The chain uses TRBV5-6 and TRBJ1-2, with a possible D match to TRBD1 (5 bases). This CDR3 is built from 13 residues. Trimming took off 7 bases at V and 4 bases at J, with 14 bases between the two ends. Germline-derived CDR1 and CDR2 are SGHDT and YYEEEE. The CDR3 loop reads CASLFGGGYGYTF. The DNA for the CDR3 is TGTGCCAGCCTGTTTGGGGGGGGCTATGGCTACACCTTC. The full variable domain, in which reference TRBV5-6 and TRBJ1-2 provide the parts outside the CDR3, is DAGVTQSPTHLIKTRGQQVTLRCSPKSGHDTVSWYQQALGQGPQFIFQYYEEEERQRGNFPDRFSGHQFPNYSSELNVNALLLGDSALYLCASLFGGGYGYTFGSGTRLTVV.

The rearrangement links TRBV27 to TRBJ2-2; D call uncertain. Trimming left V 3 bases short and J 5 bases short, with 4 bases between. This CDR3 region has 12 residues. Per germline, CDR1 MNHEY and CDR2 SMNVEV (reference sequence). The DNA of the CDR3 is TGTGCCAGCAGTTTTTTGACCGGGGAGCTGTTTTTT. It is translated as CASSFLTGELFF.

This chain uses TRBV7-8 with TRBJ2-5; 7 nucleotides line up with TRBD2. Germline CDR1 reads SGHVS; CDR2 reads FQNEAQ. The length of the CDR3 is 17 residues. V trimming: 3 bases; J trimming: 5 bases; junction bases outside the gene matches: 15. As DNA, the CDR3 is TGTGCCAGCAGCTTCGGGGGAGCGGGACCCGGGAGGGAGACCCAGTACTTC. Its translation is CASSFGGAGPGRETQYF.

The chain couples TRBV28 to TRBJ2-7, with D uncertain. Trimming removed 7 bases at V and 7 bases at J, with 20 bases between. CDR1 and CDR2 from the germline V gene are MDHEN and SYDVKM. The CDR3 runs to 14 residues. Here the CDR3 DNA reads TGTGCCAGCAATGGAGACGGCCAGACGTGGGAGCAGTACTTC. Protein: CASNGDGQTWEQYF.

The CDR3 DNA sequence: TGTGCCAGCAGCCCCCCCTCAGCCTACGAGCAGTACTTC. It is translated as CASSPPSAYEQYF. The chain uses TRBV5-6 and TRBJ2-7; no clear D gene. CDR3 length: 13 residues. The germline gives CDR1 SGHDT, CDR2 YYEEEE. Trimming pared 4 bases from V and 2 bases from J, leaving 10 bases between.

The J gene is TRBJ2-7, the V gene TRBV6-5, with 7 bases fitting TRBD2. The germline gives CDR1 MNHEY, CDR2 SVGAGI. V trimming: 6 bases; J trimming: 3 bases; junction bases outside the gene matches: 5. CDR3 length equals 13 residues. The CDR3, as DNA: TGTGCCAGCAGAAGTCTAGCGGACTACGAGCAGTACTTC. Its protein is CASRSLADYEQYF.

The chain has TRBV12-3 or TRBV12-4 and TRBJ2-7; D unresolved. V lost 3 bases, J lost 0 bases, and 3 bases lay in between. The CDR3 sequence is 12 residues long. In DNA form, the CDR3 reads TGTGCCAGCAGTTTTTACTCCTACGAGCAGTACTTC. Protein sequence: CASSFYSYEQYF.